This is a list of T cell receptor beta chains from one sample in a study of blood T cell repertoires in COVID-19. TCRdb's table, derived via immunoSEQ multiplex PCR, lists solely in-frame clones and lacks some. Seen here are roughly 65,000 clones, more than 80% observed once, and the top ten hold roughly a third. Sequencing was performed on peripheral blood. All receptors derive from a woman aged 80 or older with active or convalescent COVID-19. Both conserved end residues are part of each CDR3. The D gene is left open where the match is weak. Part of the rows lack a size; the others show once, few, many or a class for expanded clones.

TRBJ2-3 | - | TRBV11-2 | TRBD2 | TGTGCCAGCAGCTTAGCCACCCCGGGACTAGCAGAAGATACGCAGTATTTT | CASSLATPGLAEDTQYF
TRBJ1-2 | few | TRBV27 | - | TGTGCCAGCAGTTTAGAGTTTGGCTATGGCTACACCTTC | CASSLEFGYGYTF
TRBJ2-3 | - | TRBV19 | TRBD2 | TGTGCCAGTAGTATCCCTAGCGGTGGCACAGATACGCAGTATTTT | CASSIPSGGTDTQYF
TRBJ1-6 | - | TRBV6-1 | - | TGTGCCAGCAGTGAAGTTATTTCCTATAATTCACCCCTCCACTTT | CASSEVISYNSPLHF
TRBJ2-2 | - | TRBV11-3 | - | TGTGCCAGCAGCTTATTGGCGCCACAGTACACCGGGGAGCTGTTTTTT | CASSLLAPQYTGELFF
TRBJ2-7 | - | TRBV5-1 | TRBD2 | TGCGCCAGCAGCTTTAACGGGGGGGCCCCCTACGAGCAGTACTTC | CASSFNGGAPYEQYF
TRBJ2-7 | once | TRBV6-5 | TRBD1 | TGTGCCAGCAGTTATCAACAGGGGGCCTACGAGCAGTACTTC | CASSYQQGAYEQYF
TRBJ2-3 | - | TRBV6-6 | TRBD1 | TGTGCCAGCGGAGTCCCGGACAGGGGCTTTCGAGGTACGCAGTATTTT | CASGVPDRGFRGTQYF
TRBJ2-7 | - | TRBV12-5 | - | TGTGCTAGTGGTAGGGGCGGCCCCTACGAGCAGTACTTC | CASGRGGPYEQYF
TRBJ2-1 | - | TRBV3-1/TRBV3-2 | - | TGTGCCAGCAGCCAAGGCATCAGCTCCTACAATGAGCAGTTCTTC | CASSQGISSYNEQFF
TRBJ1-1 | - | TRBV20-1 | - | TGCAGCGCGACAGGGAACACTGAAGCTTTCTTT | CSATGNTEAFF
TRBJ2-6 | - | TRBV7-7 | TRBD1 | TGTGCCAGCTCCCCAACGTCCGGGACAGGGAGGGCCAACGTCCTGACTTTC | CASSPTSGTGRANVLTF
TRBJ2-6 | - | TRBV3-1/TRBV3-2 | TRBD1 | TGTGCCAGCAGCTACTGGGCCGACAGGGGGCCTGGGGCCAACGTCCTGACTTTC | CASSYWADRGPGANVLTF
TRBJ1-6 | - | TRBV12-3/TRBV12-4 | - | TGTGCCAGCAGCCAAGGAGATTCACCCCTCCACTTT | CASSQGDSPLHF
TRBJ2-2 | - | TRBV29-1 | - | TGCAGCGTAGCAGGGATCCCGGACGGGGAGCTGTTTTTT | CSVAGIPDGELFF
TRBJ1-2 | few | TRBV6-6 | - | TGTGCCAGCACTCAGAGTCAGACAGTGAAACCCTATGGCTACACCTTC | CASTQSQTVKPYGYTF
TRBJ1-1 | - | TRBV19 | - | TGTGCCAGCAAAGGGGCGGACACTGAAGCTTTCTTT | CASKGADTEAFF
TRBJ1-4 | once | TRBV10-3 | - | TGTGCCATCAGAGGAGGGGTCGCTCTTAATGAAAAACTGTTTTTT | CAIRGGVALNEKLFF
TRBJ2-2 | medium-sized | TRBV6-4 | - | TGTGCCAGCAGTGACTCGACAGCCGGCAGGGAAGCCGGGGAGCTGTTTTTT | CASSDSTAGREAGELFF
TRBJ2-5 | - | TRBV10-1 | TRBD2 | TGCGCCAGCAGTGAAGGAGCGGGGGGCCAAGAGACCCAGTACTTC | CASSEGAGGQETQYF
TRBJ2-7 | - | TRBV6-5 | TRBD1 | TGTGCCAGCAGTTTCCGGGGCCTAACAGGGGGCTACGAGCAGTACTTC | CASSFRGLTGGYEQYF
TRBJ1-1 | - | TRBV19 | - | TGTGCCAGTAGTCCAGAGAGACGTAACCTACGGAATCCGGGAACTGAAGCTTTCTTT | CASSPERRNLRNPGTEAFF
TRBJ2-5 | - | TRBV19 | - | TGTGCCAGTAGCCAGCGGAGTAATACAGAGACCCAGTACTTC | CASSQRSNTETQYF
TRBJ2-2 | once | TRBV6-5 | - | TGTGCCACGAAAAAACAGGCAAACACCGGGGAGCTGTTTTTT | CATKKQANTGELFF
TRBJ2-1 | - | TRBV7-8 | TRBD1 | TGTGCCAGCAGCTTGGGACAGGGCCCATACAATGAGCAGTTCTTC | CASSLGQGPYNEQFF
TRBJ2-3 | - | TRBV7-2 | - | TGTGCCAGCAGTCCTCATGCAGGGGATACGCAGTATTTT | CASSPHAGDTQYF
TRBJ2-5 | - | TRBV27 | - | TGTGCCAGCATAGATCAAGAGACCCAGTACTTC | CASIDQETQYF
TRBJ2-7 | - | TRBV5-1 | - | TGCGCCAGCAGCTTGAGGCAGGGGACCTACGAGCAGTACTTC | CASSLRQGTYEQYF
TRBJ1-1 | - | TRBV10-3 | - | TGTGCCATCAGTACCGGGGAGGGTCCTGAAGCTTTCTTT | CAISTGEGPEAFF
TRBJ2-1 | - | TRBV27 | - | TGTGCCAGCAGTCTAGTGGGGGGGCTGACACAGAATGAGCAGTTCTTC | CASSLVGGLTQNEQFF
TRBJ2-5 | - | TRBV29-1 | TRBD2 | TGCAGCGTCCCCCCCCCGGGACTAGCGATCCAAGAGACCCAGTACTTC | CSVPPPGLAIQETQYF
TRBJ2-3 | - | TRBV4-3 | - | TGCGCCAGCAGCCGAGAGAGGAAGGGGTTAGAGATTACAGATACGCAGTATTTT | CASSRERKGLEITDTQYF
TRBJ2-5 | - | TRBV24-1 | - | TGTGCCACCAGTGCAGGGCGGGAGACCCAGTACTTC | CATSAGRETQYF
TRBJ2-7 | - | TRBV11-2 | TRBD2 | TGTGCCAGCAGACACGGAGGGACTAGCGAGCAGTACTTC | CASRHGGTSEQYF
TRBJ2-5 | - | TRBV9 | - | TGTGCCAGCAGCGTAGAGCGGGGAGGGGGGACCCAGTACTTC | CASSVERGGGTQYF
TRBJ2-1 | - | TRBV7-2 | TRBD2 | TGTGCCAGCAGCTCCCGTAGCGGGGGGGCCGATGAGCAGTTCTTC | CASSSRSGGADEQFF
TRBJ2-1 | - | TRBV29-1 | TRBD2 | TGCAGCGTTGGGGGGCCCGGGACTAGATCCTACAATGAGCAGTTCTTC | CSVGGPGTRSYNEQFF
TRBJ2-3 | - | TRBV30 | - | TGTGCCTGGAGTGATACAGGCGCGAGCACAGATACGCAGTATTTT | CAWSDTGASTDTQYF
TRBJ1-2 | - | TRBV28 | - | TGTGCCAGCAGTTCGACAGGTTACTATGGCTACACCTTC | CASSSTGYYGYTF
TRBJ2-7 | - | TRBV2 | - | TGTGCCAGCAGTTTTATAGACTACGAGCAGTACTTC | CASSFIDYEQYF
TRBJ1-5 | - | TRBV3-1/TRBV3-2 | - | TGTGCCAGCAGCCAAAATTATCGTCAGCCCCAGCATTTT | CASSQNYRQPQHF
TRBJ2-1 | - | TRBV19 | TRBD1 | TGTGCCAGTAGTCAGACAGGGGTAGGTGAGCAGTTCTTC | CASSQTGVGEQFF
TRBJ2-1 | few | TRBV5-8 | - | TGTGCCAGCAGCTGGCGGGATTACAATGAGCAGTTCTTC | CASSWRDYNEQFF
TRBJ2-3 | - | TRBV7-2 | - | TGTGCCAGCAGCTTAAACCTTAGAGATACGCAGTATTTT | CASSLNLRDTQYF
TRBJ2-2 | - | TRBV29-1 | - | TGCAGCGTTTCAAGCGAAGCCGGGGAGCTGTTTTTT | CSVSSEAGELFF
TRBJ2-7 | - | TRBV2 | TRBD2 | TGTGCCAGTCTAGCGGGCTTGGGCGAGCAGTACTTC | CASLAGLGEQYF
TRBJ2-1 | - | TRBV9 | TRBD2 | TGTGCCAGCAGCGTTACTAGCGGGGGACCGCAGTTCTTC | CASSVTSGGPQFF
TRBJ1-1 | - | TRBV2 | - | TGTGCCAGCCGCATCGGAGCAGGGTTTCACACTGAAGCTTTCTTT | CASRIGAGFHTEAFF
TRBJ1-1 | - | TRBV12-3/TRBV12-4 | - | TGTGCCAGCGGAATACAGGCGAACACTGAAGCTTTCTTT | CASGIQANTEAFF
TRBJ1-3 | - | TRBV2 | - | TGTGCCAGCAGCGCGGGGTCCATTGGAAACACCATATATTTT | CASSAGSIGNTIYF
TRBJ2-7 | - | TRBV30 | - | TGTGCCTGGAGTGTGGTCATAGACACGGCGTACGAGCAGTACTTC | CAWSVVIDTAYEQYF